Each of the 17 T cell receptor beta chains below was sequenced from the same sample in a study of T cell repertoires in cytomegalovirus infection (dated by TCRdb to between 2018 and 2020). Their antigen targets remain unknown. This specimen's treatment or condition label, interpreted: in vitro stimulation with specific CMV peptide epitopes to enrich CMV-specific T cells. This sample was sequenced with an Illumina HiSeq 1500. The public reads were reprocessed in TCRdb via fastp at Q25 and MiXCR, keeping in-frame beta chains. Every CDR3 protein is listed once, alongside the most common genes and DNA of its rows. This sample gives 300,000 or so distinct CDR3 sequences in total; 25% of them show up just once. About an eighth of the sample is in the top ten clones. This specimen was cultured PBMCs, taken from culture after CMV antigen stimulation. These receptors all stem from a human donor in good health (CMV status not recorded). Some clones in this sample may be carry-over from other donors' samples.

This clonotype has ten or more counts. This sequence joins TRBV7-2 and TRBJ1-1, with D maybe TRBD1 (6 bases). V was clipped by 4 bases and J by 7 bases, with 13 bases between them. There are 13 residues in the CDR3. CDR1 is SGHTA, CDR2 FQGNSA, per germline. This chain's CDR3 is CASSYGTINEAFF. CDR3 nucleotide sequence: TGTGCCAGCAGCTACGGGACAATTAATGAAGCTTTCTTT.

The chain joins TRBV7-3 to TRBJ2-7; D is unclear. V lost 1 base, J lost 5 bases, and 9 bases lay in between. CDR3 length: 13 residues. Germline assignment: CDR1 SGHTA and CDR2 FQGTGA. CDR3 DNA sequence: TGTGCCAGCAGCTTAAACGAATGGAACGAGCAGTACTTC. Translated: CASSLNEWNEQYF.

This clonotype turned up a few times. V gene TRBV4-2 combines with J gene TRBJ2-1, with TRBD2 identical over 8 bases. CDR1 and CDR2 (germline): LGHNA, YNFKEQ. There are 16 residues in the CDR3. V gave up 1 base and J gave up 3 bases; unmatched junction bases: 5. The CDR3 region is CASSQGPAGVYNEQFF. As DNA, the CDR3 is TGTGCCAGCAGCCAAGGGCCAGCGGGAGTCTACAATGAGCAGTTCTTC.

The CDR3 region has the DNA TGTGCCAGCAGCACATCAGGGGGCGAGGGTCAGCCCCAGCATTTT. Protein product: CASSTSGGEGQPQHF. The chain is built from TRBV3-1 and TRBJ1-5; 8 nucleotides match TRBD1. Germline assignment: CDR1 LGHDT and CDR2 YNNKEL (reference sequence). The CDR3 loop spans 15 amino acids. The V and J ends lost 5 bases and 6 bases, in that order; junction bases with no gene match: 9. Supplemented by reference TRBV3-1 and TRBJ1-5, the full variable domain reads DTAVSQTPKYLVTQMGNDKSIKCEQNLGHDTMYWYKQDSKKFLKIMFSYNNKELIINETVPNRFSPKSPDKAHLNLHINSLELGDSAVYFCASSTSGGEGQPQHFGDGTRLSIL.

This clonotype was seen only a few times. The CDR3 spells CASSRLGGTGYTF. CDR3 nucleotide sequence: TGTGCCAGCAGTCGCCTAGGGGGGACGGGCTACACCTTC. The chain has TRBV6-1 and TRBJ1-2; D perhaps matches TRBD1 (6 bases). V dropped 5 bases and J dropped 8 bases, with 15 bases sitting between them. The length of the CDR3 is 13 residues. Germline assignment: CDR1 MNHNS and CDR2 SASEGT.

This clonotype was seen a handful of times. This rearrangement joins TRBV3-1 to TRBJ2-1, with 10 bases aligning to TRBD2. CDR1 is LGHDT, CDR2 YNNKEL, per germline (reference sequence). The CDR3 contains 16 residues. V shed 1 base, J shed 4 bases, and the junction held 4 bases outside the gene matches. The DNA for the CDR3 is TGTGCCAGCAGCCAAGGGCTAGCGGGAGCTTACAATGAGCAGTTCTTC. Translated, it gives CASSQGLAGAYNEQFF.

The chain uses TRBV28 and TRBJ2-7; TRBD2 matches 10 bases. CDR3 length equals 14 residues. Per germline, CDR1 MDHEN and CDR2 SYDVKM. The V and J ends lost 8 bases and 4 bases, in that order; junction bases with no gene match: 8. CDR3 DNA: TGTGCCAGCGAGAGCGGGAGGGCCGATTACGAGCAGTACTTC. This encodes CASESGRADYEQYF.

At least ten counts were recorded for this clonotype. The DNA for the CDR3 is TGTGCCGGACAGTCTGGGCAAAACACTGAAGCTTTCTTT. Its protein product is CAGQSGQNTEAFF. V is TRBV6-1 and J is TRBJ1-1; D possibly corresponds to TRBD1 (6 bases). Between the trimmed V and J ends, which lost 11 bases and 2 bases, there was a span of 15 bases. The germline gives CDR1 MNHNS, CDR2 SASEGT. This CDR3 comprises 13 residues.

The genes are TRBV7-2 and TRBJ2-5; perhaps TRBD2 as D (6 bases). The CDR3 extends over 14 amino acids. The germline V gene has CDR1 SGHTA and CDR2 FQGNSA. The V end was cut by 4 bases, the J end by 5 bases, with 14 bases between. The CDR3 DNA reads TGTGCCAGCAGCTCTAGGGCGGGGCCGGAGACCCAGTACTTC. Translating it yields CASSSRAGPETQYF.

The rearrangement uses TRBV7-3 and TRBJ2-2; no reliable D call. Trimming took 0 bases from V and 7 from J, leaving 12 bases between them. Germline CDR1 is SGHTA and CDR2 is FQGTGA. This CDR3 contains 15 residues. CDR3 in amino acids: CASSLTGMVGGELFF. The DNA for the CDR3 is TGTGCCAGCAGCTTAACGGGGATGGTAGGCGGGGAGCTGTTTTTT.

This clonotype appeared a few times. V is TRBV5-4 and J is TRBJ1-5; tentative D call: TRBD1 (5 bases). Per germline, CDR1 SGHNT and CDR2 YYREEE (reference sequence). The CDR3 spans 18 residues. The V gene lost 0 bases and the J gene lost 0 bases, with 16 bases spanning the gap. DNA of the CDR3: TGTGCCAGCAGCTTGGTCCCGACAGAAAGGTATAGCAATCAGCCCCAGCATTTT. It yields the protein CASSLVPTERYSNQPQHF.

The genes are TRBV25-1 and TRBJ2-1; 8 bases map to TRBD2. V was pared by 9 bases and J by 8 bases, with 3 bases of the junction left unmatched. Germline loops: CDR1 MGHDK, CDR2 SYGVNS. The CDR3 length is 11 residues. The CDR3 protein is CASLAGHEQFF. CDR3 sequence (DNA): TGTGCCAGTTTAGCGGGACATGAGCAGTTCTTC.

This clonotype was recorded many times. The V gene is TRBV4-3, the J gene TRBJ2-2; TRBD2 aligns across 9 bases. The CDR3 runs 18 residues. J lost 4 bases, V lost 0 bases, and 9 bases had no gene match. Germline CDR1 reads LGHNA; CDR2 reads YSLEER. CDR3 bases: TGCGCCAGCAGCCAAGATTTAGGCCTAGCGGGGTCCACCGGGGAGCTGTTTTTT. Protein product: CASSQDLGLAGSTGELFF.

This clonotype appeared a few times. The V and J genes are TRBV6-8 and TRBJ2-7; 14 bases align to TRBD2. Germline loops: CDR1 MNHGY, CDR2 SAAAGT. The CDR3 has 15 residues. The V segment lost 0 bases and the J segment 7 bases; nucleotides outside the gene matches: 2. The CDR3 reads CASSYSGLAGVEQYV. Here the CDR3 DNA reads TGTGCCAGCAGTTACTCGGGACTAGCGGGAGTTGAGCAGTACGTC.

The genes are TRBV20-1 and TRBJ2-1, with TRBD2 identical over 8 bases. The trim removed 8 bases at V and 10 bases at J, leaving 19 bases unmatched. The CDR3 has 15 amino acids. Germline lookup yields CDR1 DFQATT and CDR2 SNEGSKA (reference sequence). For the CDR3, the DNA is TGCAGTATTGCCGGGAGCGGGGGTTTTGTCGGGGAGCAGTTCTTC. This gives the protein CSIAGSGGFVGEQFF.

The V gene is TRBV19, the J gene TRBJ1-5; 7 nucleotides line up with TRBD1. The germline V gene has CDR1 LNHDA and CDR2 SQIVND (reference sequence). V dropped 0 bases and J dropped 2; count of bases not matched to a gene: 1. The CDR3 contains 15 residues. CDR3 sequence (DNA): TGTGCCAGTAGTATAGATGGACAGGGCAATCAGCCCCAGCATTTT. Its translation: CASSIDGQGNQPQHF.

This clonotype was seen only a few times. The CDR3 here is CASSLRDVIQETQYF. CDR3 nucleotides: TGTGCCAGCAGCTTAAGGGACGTAATCCAAGAGACCCAGTACTTC. The chain carries TRBV7-4 and TRBJ2-5; D is tentatively TRBD1 or TRBD2 (5 bases each). V was shortened by 2 bases and J by 1 base, with 11 bases between the two germline ends. Germline-derived CDR1 and CDR2 are SGHVT and SQSDAQ. The CDR3 runs to 15 residues.